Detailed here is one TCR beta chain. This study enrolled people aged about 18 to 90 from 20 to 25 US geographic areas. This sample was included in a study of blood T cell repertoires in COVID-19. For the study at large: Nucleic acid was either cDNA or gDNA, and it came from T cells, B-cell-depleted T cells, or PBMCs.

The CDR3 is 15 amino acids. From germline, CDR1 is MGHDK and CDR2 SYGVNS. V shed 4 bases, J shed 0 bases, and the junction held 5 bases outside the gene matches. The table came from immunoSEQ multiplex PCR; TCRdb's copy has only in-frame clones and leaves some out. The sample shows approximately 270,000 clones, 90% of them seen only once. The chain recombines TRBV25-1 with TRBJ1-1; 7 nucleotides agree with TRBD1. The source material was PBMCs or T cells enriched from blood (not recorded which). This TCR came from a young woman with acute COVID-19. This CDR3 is CASSGAGGLNTEAFF. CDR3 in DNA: TGTGCCAGCAGTGGGGCAGGGGGATTGAACACTGAAGCTTTCTTT.